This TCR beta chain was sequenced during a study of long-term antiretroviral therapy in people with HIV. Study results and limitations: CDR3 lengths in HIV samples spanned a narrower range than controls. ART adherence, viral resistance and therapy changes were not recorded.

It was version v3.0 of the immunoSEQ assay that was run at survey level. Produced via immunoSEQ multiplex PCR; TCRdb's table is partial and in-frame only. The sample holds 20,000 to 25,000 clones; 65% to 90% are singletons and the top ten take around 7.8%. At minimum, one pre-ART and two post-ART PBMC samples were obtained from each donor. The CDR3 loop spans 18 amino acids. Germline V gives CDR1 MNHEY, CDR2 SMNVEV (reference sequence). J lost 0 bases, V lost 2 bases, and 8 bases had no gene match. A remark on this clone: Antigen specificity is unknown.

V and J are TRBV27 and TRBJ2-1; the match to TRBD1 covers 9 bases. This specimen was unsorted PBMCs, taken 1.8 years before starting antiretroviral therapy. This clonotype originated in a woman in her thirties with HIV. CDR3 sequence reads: CASSLLKPGQGSYNEQFF. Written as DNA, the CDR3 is TGTGCCAGCAGTTTACTAAAACCGGGACAGGGCTCCTACAATGAGCAGTTCTTC.